A single sample is the source of the 3 T cell receptor beta chains below, sequenced in a study of T-cell memory formation after mild COVID-19. TCRdb reprocessed the 5' RACE reads with MiXCR, giving one entry per CDR3 protein. Among fewer than 250,000 distinct CDR3 sequences listed, around 30% were seen once. The sequenced material came from PBMCs or a T cell subset sorted from them (not recorded which). These TCRs come from an adult woman who had mild COVID-19 (a few samples of this study predate the infection). Cell type and time point are not known.

The chain is built from TRBV7-2 and TRBJ2-7; 11 bases fit TRBD1. Germline lookup yields CDR1 SGHTA and CDR2 FQGNSA. Trimming at V came to 7 bases and at J to 3 bases, leaving 8 bases not matched to a gene. This CDR3 has 15 amino acids. The CDR3 is CASTGQGARIYEQYF. The CDR3 nucleotides read TGTGCCAGCACCGGACAGGGGGCGCGAATCTACGAGCAGTACTTC.

This clonotype showed up just a few times. This chain links TRBV5-6 with TRBJ2-1; D might be TRBD1 (6 bases). Trimming shortened V by 2 bases and J by 5 bases, and 11 bases separated the two germline ends. Germline V lookup: CDR1 SGHDT, CDR2 YYEEEE. The CDR3 extends over 14 amino acids. In DNA form, the CDR3 reads TGTGCCAGCAGCTTTGACAGGTTAGACAATGAGCAGTTCTTC. Protein: CASSFDRLDNEQFF.

This clonotype was seen a few times. This chain connects TRBV6-2 or TRBV6-3 to TRBJ2-3; TRBD1 aligns across 7 bases. Trimming took 5 bases from V and 2 from J; bases not matched to a gene: 7. Germline V CDR1 and CDR2: MNHEY, SVGEGT. This CDR3 has 15 residues. The CDR3 here is CASSTPGQNTDTQYF. The CDR3 nucleotides are TGTGCCAGCAGTACACCGGGACAGAACACAGATACGCAGTATTTT.